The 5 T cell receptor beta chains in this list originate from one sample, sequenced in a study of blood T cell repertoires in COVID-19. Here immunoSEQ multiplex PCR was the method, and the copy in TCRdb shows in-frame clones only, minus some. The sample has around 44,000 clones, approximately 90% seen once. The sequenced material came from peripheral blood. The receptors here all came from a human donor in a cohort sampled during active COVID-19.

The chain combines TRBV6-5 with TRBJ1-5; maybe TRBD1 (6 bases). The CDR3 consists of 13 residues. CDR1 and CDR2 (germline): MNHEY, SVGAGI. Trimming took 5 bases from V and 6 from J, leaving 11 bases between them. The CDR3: CASSQGSGQPQHF. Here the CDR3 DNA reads TGTGCCAGCAGTCAGGGGAGTGGTCAGCCCCAGCATTTT.

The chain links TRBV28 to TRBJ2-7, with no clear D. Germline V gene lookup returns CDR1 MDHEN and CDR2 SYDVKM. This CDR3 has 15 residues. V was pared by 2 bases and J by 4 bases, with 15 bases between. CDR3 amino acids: CASSLLSRHQYEQYF. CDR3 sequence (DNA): TGTGCCAGCAGTTTACTTTCCCGACATCAATACGAGCAGTACTTC. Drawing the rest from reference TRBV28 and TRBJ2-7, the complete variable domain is DVKVTQSSRYLVKRTGEKVFLECVQDMDHENMFWYRQDPGLGLRLIYFSYDVKMKEKGDIPEGYSVSREKKERFSLILESASTNQTSMYLCASSLLSRHQYEQYFGPGTRLTVT.

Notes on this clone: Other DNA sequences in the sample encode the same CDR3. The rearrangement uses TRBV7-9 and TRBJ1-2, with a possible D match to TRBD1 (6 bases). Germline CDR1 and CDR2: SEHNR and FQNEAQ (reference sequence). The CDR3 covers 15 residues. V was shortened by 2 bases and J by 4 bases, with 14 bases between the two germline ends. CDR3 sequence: CASSLRGSGGYGYTF. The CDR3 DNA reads TGTGCCAGCAGCTTAAGGGGGTCTGGGGGCTATGGCTACACCTTC.

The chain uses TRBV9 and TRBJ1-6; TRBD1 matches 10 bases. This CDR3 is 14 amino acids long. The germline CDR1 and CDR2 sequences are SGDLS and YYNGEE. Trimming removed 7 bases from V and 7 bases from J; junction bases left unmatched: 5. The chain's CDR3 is CASGGGQGNSPLHF. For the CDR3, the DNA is TGTGCCAGCGGGGGGGGACAGGGGAATTCACCCCTCCACTTT.

The DNA for the CDR3 is TGTGCCAGCAGTTTTTGGGGAGGCGGGTACGAGCAGTACTTC. It is translated as CASSFWGGGYEQYF. This chain uses TRBV27 with TRBJ2-7; D might be TRBD2 (6 bases). Germline V gene sequence: CDR1 MNHEY, CDR2 SMNVEV (reference sequence). The ends were cut back, 3 bases at V and 4 bases at J, with 13 bases in the middle. This CDR3 is 14 amino acids long.